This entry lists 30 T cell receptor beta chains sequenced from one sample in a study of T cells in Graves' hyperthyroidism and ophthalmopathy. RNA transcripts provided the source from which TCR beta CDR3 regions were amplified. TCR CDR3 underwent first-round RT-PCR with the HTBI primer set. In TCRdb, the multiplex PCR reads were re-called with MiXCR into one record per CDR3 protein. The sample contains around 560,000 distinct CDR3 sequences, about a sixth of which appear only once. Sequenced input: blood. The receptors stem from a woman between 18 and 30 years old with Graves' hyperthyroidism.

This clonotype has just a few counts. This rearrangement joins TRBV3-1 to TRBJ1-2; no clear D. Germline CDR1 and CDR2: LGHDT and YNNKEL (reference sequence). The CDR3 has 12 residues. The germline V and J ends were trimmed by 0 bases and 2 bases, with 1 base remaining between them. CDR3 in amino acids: CASSQENYGYTF. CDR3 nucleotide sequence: TGTGCCAGCAGCCAAGAGAACTATGGCTACACCTTC. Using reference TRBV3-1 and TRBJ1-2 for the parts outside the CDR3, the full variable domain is DTAVSQTPKYLVTQMGNDKSIKCEQNLGHDTMYWYKQDSKKFLKIMFSYNNKELIINETVPNRFSPKSPDKAHLNLHINSLELGDSAVYFCASSQENYGYTFGSGTRLTVV.

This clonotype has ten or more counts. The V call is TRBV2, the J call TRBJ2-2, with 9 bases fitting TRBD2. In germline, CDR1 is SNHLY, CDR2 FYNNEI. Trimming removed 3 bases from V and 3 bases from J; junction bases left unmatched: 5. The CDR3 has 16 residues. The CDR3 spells CASSDAPSGDTGELFF. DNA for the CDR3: TGTGCCAGCAGTGACGCGCCTAGCGGGGACACCGGGGAGCTGTTTTTT. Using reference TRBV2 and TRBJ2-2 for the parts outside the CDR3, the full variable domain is EPEVTQTPSHQVTQMGQEVILRCVPISNHLYFYWYRQILGQKVEFLVSFYNNEISEKSEIFDDQFSVERPDGSNFTLKIRSTKLEDSAMYFCASSDAPSGDTGELFFGEGSRLTVL.

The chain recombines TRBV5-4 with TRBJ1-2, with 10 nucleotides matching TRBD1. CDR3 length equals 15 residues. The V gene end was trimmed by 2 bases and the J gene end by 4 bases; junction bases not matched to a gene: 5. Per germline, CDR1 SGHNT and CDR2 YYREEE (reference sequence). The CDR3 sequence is CASSFRDRGPYGYTF. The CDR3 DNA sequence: TGTGCCAGCAGCTTCCGGGACAGGGGCCCCTATGGCTACACCTTC.

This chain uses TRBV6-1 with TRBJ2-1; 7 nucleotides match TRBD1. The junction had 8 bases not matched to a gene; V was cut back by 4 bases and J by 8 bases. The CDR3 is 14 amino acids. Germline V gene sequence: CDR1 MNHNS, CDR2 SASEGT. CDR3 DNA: TGTGCCAGCAGTGGACAGGGACACGCGGATGAGCAGTTCTTC. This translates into CASSGQGHADEQFF.

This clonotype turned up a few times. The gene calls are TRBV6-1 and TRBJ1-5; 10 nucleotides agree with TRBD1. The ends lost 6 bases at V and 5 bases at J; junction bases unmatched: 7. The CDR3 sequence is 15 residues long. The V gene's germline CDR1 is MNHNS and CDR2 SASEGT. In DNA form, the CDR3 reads TGTGCCAGCAGACGGGGACAGGGGAGCGATCAGCCCCAGCATTTT. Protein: CASRRGQGSDQPQHF.

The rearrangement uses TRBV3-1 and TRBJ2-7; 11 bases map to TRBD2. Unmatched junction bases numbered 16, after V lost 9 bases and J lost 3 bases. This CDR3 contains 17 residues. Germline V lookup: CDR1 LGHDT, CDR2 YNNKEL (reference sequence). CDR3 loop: CARTTTRGGLADYEQYF. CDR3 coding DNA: TGTGCCAGAACAACTACTCGTGGGGGACTAGCGGACTACGAGCAGTACTTC.

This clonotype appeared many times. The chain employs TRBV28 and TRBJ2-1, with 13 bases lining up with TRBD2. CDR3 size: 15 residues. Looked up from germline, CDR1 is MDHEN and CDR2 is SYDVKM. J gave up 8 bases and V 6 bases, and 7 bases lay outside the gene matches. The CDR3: CASSSGTSGIYEQFF. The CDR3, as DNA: TGTGCCAGCAGCTCCGGGACTAGCGGGATCTATGAGCAGTTCTTC.

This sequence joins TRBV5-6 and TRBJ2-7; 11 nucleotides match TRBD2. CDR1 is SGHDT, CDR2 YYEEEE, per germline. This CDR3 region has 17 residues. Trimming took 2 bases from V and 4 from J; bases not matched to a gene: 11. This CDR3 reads CASSFLTEGLAEYEQYF. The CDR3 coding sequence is TGTGCCAGCAGCTTTCTGACGGAGGGACTAGCGGAATACGAGCAGTACTTC.

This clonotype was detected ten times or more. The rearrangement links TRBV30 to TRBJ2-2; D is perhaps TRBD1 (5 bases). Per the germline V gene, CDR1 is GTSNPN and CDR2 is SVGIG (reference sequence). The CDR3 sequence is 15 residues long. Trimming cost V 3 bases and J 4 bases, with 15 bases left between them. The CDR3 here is CAWSSGNQGTGELFF. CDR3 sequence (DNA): TGTGCCTGGAGCTCGGGCAACCAGGGCACCGGGGAGCTGTTTTTT.

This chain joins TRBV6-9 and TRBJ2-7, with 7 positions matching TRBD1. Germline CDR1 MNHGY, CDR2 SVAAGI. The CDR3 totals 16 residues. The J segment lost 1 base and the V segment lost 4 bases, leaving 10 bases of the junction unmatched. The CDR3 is CASSSRPGQVSYEQYF. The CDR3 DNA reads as TGTGCCAGCAGTTCCCGGCCCGGACAGGTTTCCTACGAGCAGTACTTC.

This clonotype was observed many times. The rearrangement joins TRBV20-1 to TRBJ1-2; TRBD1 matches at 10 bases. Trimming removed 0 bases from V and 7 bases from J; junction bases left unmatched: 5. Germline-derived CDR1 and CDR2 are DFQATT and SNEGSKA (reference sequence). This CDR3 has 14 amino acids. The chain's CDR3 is CSARDPGTGVGYTF. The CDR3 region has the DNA TGCAGTGCTAGAGATCCCGGGACAGGGGTTGGCTACACCTTC.

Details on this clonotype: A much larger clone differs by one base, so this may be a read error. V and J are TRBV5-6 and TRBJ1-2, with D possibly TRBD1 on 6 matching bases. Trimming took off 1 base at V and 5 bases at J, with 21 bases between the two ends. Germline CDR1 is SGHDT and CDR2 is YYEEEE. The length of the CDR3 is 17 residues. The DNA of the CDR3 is TGTGCCAGCAGCTTGAGCGGTTTGACGGGGGGCGAATATGGCTACACCTTC. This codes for CASSLSGLTGGEYGYTF.

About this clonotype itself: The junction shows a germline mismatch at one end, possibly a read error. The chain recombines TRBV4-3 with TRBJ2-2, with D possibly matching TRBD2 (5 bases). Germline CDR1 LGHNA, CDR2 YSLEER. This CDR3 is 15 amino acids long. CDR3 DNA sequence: TGCGCCAGCAGCCAAGAGACCACAGCCACCGGGGAGCGGTTTTTT. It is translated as CASSQETTATGERFF.

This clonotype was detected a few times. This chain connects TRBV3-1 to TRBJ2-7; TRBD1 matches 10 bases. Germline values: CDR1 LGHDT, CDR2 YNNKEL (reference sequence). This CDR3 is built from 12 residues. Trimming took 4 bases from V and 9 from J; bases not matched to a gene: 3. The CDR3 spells CASSPGQGWQYF. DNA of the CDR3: TGTGCCAGCAGCCCGGGACAGGGGTGGCAGTACTTC.

The DNA for the CDR3 is TGTGCCACCAGTGATCCGACCCCAGGGACCGAGCAGTACTTC. The encoded protein is CATSDPTPGTEQYF. The chain recombines TRBV24-1 with TRBJ2-7; D tentatively fits TRBD1 or TRBD2 (5 bases each). The germline gives CDR1 KGHDR, CDR2 SFDVKD. V shed 3 bases and J shed 6 bases, with 14 bases lying between them. The CDR3 length is 14 residues.

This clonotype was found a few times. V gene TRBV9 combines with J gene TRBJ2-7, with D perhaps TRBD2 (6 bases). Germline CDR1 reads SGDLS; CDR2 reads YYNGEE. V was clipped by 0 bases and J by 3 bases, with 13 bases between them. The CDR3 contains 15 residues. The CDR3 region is CASSVGASEYYEQYF. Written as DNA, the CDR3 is TGTGCCAGCAGCGTAGGGGCTAGCGAGTACTACGAGCAGTACTTC.

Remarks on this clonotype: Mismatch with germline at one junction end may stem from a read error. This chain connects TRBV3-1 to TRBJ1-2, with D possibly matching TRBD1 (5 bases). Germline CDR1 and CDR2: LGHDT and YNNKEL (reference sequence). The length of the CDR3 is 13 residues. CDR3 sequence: CASSQVSGRGCTF. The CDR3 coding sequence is TGTGCCAGCAGCCAAGTGTCAGGGAGAGGCTGCACCTTC.

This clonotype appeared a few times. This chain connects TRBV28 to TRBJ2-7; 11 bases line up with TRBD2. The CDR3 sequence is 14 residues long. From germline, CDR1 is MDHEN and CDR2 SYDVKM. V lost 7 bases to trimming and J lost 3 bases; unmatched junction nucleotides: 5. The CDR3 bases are TGTGCCAGCACTTTCGGGACTAGCGGCTACGAGCAGTACTTC. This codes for CASTFGTSGYEQYF.

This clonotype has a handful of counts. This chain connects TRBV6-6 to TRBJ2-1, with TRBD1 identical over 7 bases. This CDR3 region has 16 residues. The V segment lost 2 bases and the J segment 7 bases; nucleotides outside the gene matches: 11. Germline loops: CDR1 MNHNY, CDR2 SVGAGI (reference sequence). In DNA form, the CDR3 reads TGTGCCAGCAGTTACGGGGTAGGGGGCAGGGGGAATGAGCAGTTCTTC. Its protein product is CASSYGVGGRGNEQFF.

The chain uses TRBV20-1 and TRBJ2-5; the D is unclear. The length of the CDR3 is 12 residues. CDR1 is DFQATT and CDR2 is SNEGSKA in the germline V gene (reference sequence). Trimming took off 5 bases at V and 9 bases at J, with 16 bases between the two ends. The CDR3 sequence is CSALEPPVAQYF. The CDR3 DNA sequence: TGCAGTGCTCTAGAGCCGCCGGTGGCCCAGTACTTC.

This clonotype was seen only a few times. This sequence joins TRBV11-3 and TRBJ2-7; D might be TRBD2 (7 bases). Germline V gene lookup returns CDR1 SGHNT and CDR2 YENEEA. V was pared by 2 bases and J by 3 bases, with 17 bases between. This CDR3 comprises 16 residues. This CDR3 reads CASSLQGTTPLYEQYF. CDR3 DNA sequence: TGTGCCAGCAGCTTACAGGGGACTACTCCCCTCTACGAGCAGTACTTC.

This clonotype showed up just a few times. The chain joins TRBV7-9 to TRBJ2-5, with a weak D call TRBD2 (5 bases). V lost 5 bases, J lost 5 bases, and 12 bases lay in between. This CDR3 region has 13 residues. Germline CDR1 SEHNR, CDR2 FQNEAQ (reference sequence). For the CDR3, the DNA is TGTGCCAGCAGCCGGGGTAGAGGCGAGACCCAGTACTTC. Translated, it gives CASSRGRGETQYF. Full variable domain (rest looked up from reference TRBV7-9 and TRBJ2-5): DTGVSQNPRHKITKRGQNVTFRCDPISEHNRLYWYRQTLGQGPEFLTYFQNEAQLEKSRLLSDRFSAERPKGSFSTLEIQRTEQGDSAMYLCASSRGRGETQYFGPGTRLLVL.

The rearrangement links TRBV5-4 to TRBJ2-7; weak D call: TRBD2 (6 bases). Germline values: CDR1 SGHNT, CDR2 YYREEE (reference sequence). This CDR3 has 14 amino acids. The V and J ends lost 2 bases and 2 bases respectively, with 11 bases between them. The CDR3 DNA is TGTGCCAGCAGCTTTGGGGACTTAACCTACGAGCAGTACTTC. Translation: CASSFGDLTYEQYF.

The CDR3 region is CSASGMGETQYF. CDR3 in DNA: TGCAGTGCTAGCGGGATGGGAGAGACCCAGTACTTC. The chain is built from TRBV20-1 and TRBJ2-5, with D possibly TRBD2 on 5 matching bases. From germline, CDR1 is DFQATT and CDR2 SNEGSKA (reference sequence). V lost 3 bases, J lost 4 bases, and 9 bases lay in between. This CDR3 spans 12 amino acids.

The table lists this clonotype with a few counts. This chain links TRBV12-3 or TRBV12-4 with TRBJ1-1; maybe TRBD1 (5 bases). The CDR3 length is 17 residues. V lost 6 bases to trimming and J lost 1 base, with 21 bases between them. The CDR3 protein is CASSSPSRGPGNTEAFF. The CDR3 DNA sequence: TGTGCCAGCAGCTCTCCCTCCCGGGGACCCGGGAACACTGAAGCTTTCTTT.

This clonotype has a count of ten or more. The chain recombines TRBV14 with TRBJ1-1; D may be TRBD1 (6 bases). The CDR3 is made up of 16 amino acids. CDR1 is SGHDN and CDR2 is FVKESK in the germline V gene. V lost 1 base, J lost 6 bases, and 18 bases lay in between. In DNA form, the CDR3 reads TGTGCCAGCAGCCAAGTCGGTGGGGGGGCAGGGGCTGAAGCTTTCTTT. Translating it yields CASSQVGGGAGAEAFF.

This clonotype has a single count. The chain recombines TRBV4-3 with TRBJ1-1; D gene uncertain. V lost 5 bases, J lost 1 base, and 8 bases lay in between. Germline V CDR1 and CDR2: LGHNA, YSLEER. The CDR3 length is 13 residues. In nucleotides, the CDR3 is TGCGCCAGCAGCTTGCACGAGAACACTGAAGCTTTCTTT. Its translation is CASSLHENTEAFF.

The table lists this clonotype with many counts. CDR3 nucleotides: TGTGCCAGCAAGACTAGCGGGAGGTTCATCAATGAGCAGTTCTTC. Translating it yields CASKTSGRFINEQFF. The chain carries TRBV2 and TRBJ2-1, with 13 nucleotides matching TRBD2. The J segment lost 6 bases and the V segment lost 7 bases, leaving 6 bases of the junction unmatched. There are 15 residues in the CDR3. Germline CDR1 is SNHLY and CDR2 is FYNNEI.

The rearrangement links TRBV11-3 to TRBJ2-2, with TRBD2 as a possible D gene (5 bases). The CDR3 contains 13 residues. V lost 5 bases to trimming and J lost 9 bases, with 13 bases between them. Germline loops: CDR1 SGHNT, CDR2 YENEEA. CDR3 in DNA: TGTGCCAGCAGCCTAGTCGGAGGAAGGGAGCTGTTTTTT. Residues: CASSLVGGRELFF.

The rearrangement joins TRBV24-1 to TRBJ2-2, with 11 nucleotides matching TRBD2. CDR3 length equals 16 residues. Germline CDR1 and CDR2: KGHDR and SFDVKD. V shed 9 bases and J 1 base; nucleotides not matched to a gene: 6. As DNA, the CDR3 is TGTGCCACCGCTTTTGGGACTAGCGGGAACACCGGGGAGCTGTTTTTT. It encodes CATAFGTSGNTGELFF.